These T cell receptor beta chains were read from a single sample in a study of radiotherapy plus CTLA-4 blockade in lung cancer. Clones were sequenced by immunoSEQ multiplex PCR, and TCRdb holds only the in-frame ones, with some missing. This table holds approximately 69,000 clones, roughly 75% found once. The source material was peripheral blood, sampled from a patient treated with radiotherapy plus ipilimumab. These receptors were collected from a human donor with non-small cell lung cancer who had a complete response to radiotherapy plus ipilimumab. Both conserved end residues are part of each CDR3. A D gene is named only where the DNA matches it firmly. Expanded clones get a size class; other rows say once, few or many, or leave the size out.

d_gene,abundance,j_gene,v_gene,CDR3aa,CDR3nt
-,-,TRBJ2-2,TRBV5-1,CASSFQGGNTGELFF,TGCGCCAGCAGCTTTCAAGGGGGGAACACCGGGGAGCTGTTTTTT
-,-,TRBJ2-3,TRBV6-7,CASSSISGLSTDTQYF,TGTGCCAGCAGTTCCATTTCGGGACTCAGCACAGATACGCAGTATTTT
-,-,TRBJ1-2,TRBV18,CASSPGPGTNYGYTF,TGTGCCAGCTCACCAGGACCAGGTACTAACTATGGCTACACCTTC
-,-,TRBJ2-5,TRBV29-1,CSAKRGAELETQYF,TGCAGCGCAAAACGCGGGGCTGAGTTAGAGACCCAGTACTTC
-,-,TRBJ2-7,TRBV7-2,CASSLGAAHSYEQYF,TGTGCCAGCAGCCTGGGGGCAGCGCATTCCTACGAGCAGTACTTC
TRBD1,-,TRBJ1-2,TRBV13,CASSEQGTANYGYTF,TGTGCCAGCAGTGAACAGGGGACCGCTAACTATGGCTACACCTTC
-,few,TRBJ1-1,TRBV30,CAWSGTRTSSMNTEAFF,TGTGCCTGGTCCGGGACAAGAACCTCTTCGATGAACACTGAAGCTTTCTTT
-,-,TRBJ1-2,TRBV5-4,CASSYSLQGPPNYGYTF,TGTGCCAGCAGCTACTCTTTACAGGGTCCCCCTAACTATGGCTACACCTTC
-,-,TRBJ1-2,TRBV7-9,CASSLDVWGYTF,TGTGCCAGCAGCTTGGACGTCTGGGGCTACACCTTC
TRBD1,-,TRBJ1-1,TRBV6-1,CASSGQGAVTEAFF,TGTGCCAGCAGTGGACAGGGGGCGGTCACTGAAGCTTTCTTT
-,-,TRBJ1-2,TRBV19,CASSSGWYGYTF,TGTGCCAGTAGTTCAGGGTGGTATGGCTACACCTTC
TRBD1,few,TRBJ1-2,TRBV5-1,CASSFGTGGGRNYGYTF,TGCGCCAGCAGCTTTGGGACAGGGGGCGGGAGGAACTATGGCTACACCTTC
-,-,TRBJ2-3,TRBV27,CASSSADTQYF,TGTGCCAGCAGTTCTGCAGATACGCAGTATTTT
TRBD2,-,TRBJ2-1,TRBV11-3,CASSFSPLAAEQFF,TGTGCCAGCAGCTTTTCACCACTAGCGGCCGAGCAGTTCTTC
-,-,TRBJ2-5,TRBV6-5,CASSPKGVLETQYF,TGTGCCAGCAGCCCTAAGGGCGTTCTAGAGACCCAGTACTTC
-,medium-sized,TRBJ2-3,TRBV7-8,CASSLGLGSLLADTQYF,TGTGCCAGCAGCTTAGGACTGGGCAGTCTCCTCGCAGATACGCAGTATTTT
-,-,TRBJ2-7,TRBV30,CAWLGNEQYF,TGTGCCTGGCTAGGGAATGAGCAGTACTTC
TRBD2,-,TRBJ2-1,TRBV11-3,CASSLLAGGLDEQFF,TGTGCCAGCAGCTTACTAGCGGGGGGGCTCGATGAGCAGTTCTTC
TRBD1,-,TRBJ2-1,TRBV4-1,CASSLTGTGKDEQFF,TGCGCCAGCAGCCTGACCGGGACAGGTAAAGATGAGCAGTTCTTC
-,-,TRBJ1-5,TRBV21-1,CASSKAVGCGSNQPQHF,-
-,-,TRBJ1-1,TRBV25-1,CASSDWGGGSPGAFF,TGTGCCAGCAGTGATTGGGGGGGCGGCTCTCCCGGAGCTTTCTTT
-,-,TRBJ2-7,TRBV4-1,CASSQEGQGIPYEQYF,TGCGCCAGCAGCCAAGAAGGCCAGGGAATCCCCTACGAGCAGTACTTC
TRBD2,-,TRBJ2-1,TRBV14,CASSPFRGGPYNEQFF,TGTGCCAGCAGCCCCTTTCGCGGGGGACCCTACAATGAGCAGTTCTTC
-,-,TRBJ2-2,TRBV11-2,CASTPAANTGELFF,TGTGCCAGCACACCGGCCGCGAACACCGGGGAGCTGTTTTTT
TRBD2,-,TRBJ2-3,TRBV9,CASNVAGESTDTQYF,TGTGCCAGCAACGTGGCGGGGGAAAGCACAGATACGCAGTATTTT
TRBD2,-,TRBJ2-2,TRBV5-4,CASSLKRERVGELFF,TGTGCCAGCAGCTTGAAGCGGGAGAGGGTCGGGGAGCTGTTTTTT
-,once,TRBJ1-5,TRBV4-3,CASSQDHAEPQHF,TGCGCCAGCAGCCAAGATCACGCGGAGCCCCAGCATTTT
TRBD2,-,TRBJ2-7,TRBV27,CASRLKVAGSYEQYF,TGTGCCAGCAGGCTAAAAGTAGCGGGCTCCTACGAGCAGTACTTC
-,-,TRBJ1-1,TRBV2,CASSARRARGPEAFF,TGTGCCAGCAGTGCCCGGAGAGCACGGGGACCTGAAGCTTTCTTT
-,-,TRBJ2-3,TRBV7-2,CASRSGSTDTQYF,TGTGCCAGCAGGTCGGGTAGCACAGATACGCAGTATTTT
TRBD1,-,TRBJ1-4,TRBV5-4,CASSHDRGSTNEKLFF,TGTGCCAGCAGCCACGACAGGGGGTCAACTAATGAAAAACTGTTTTTT
TRBD1,once,TRBJ2-1,TRBV15,CATSSGTGSYNEQFF,TGTGCCACCAGCAGCGGGACAGGCTCCTACAATGAGCAGTTCTTC
-,-,TRBJ1-2,TRBV18,CASSPQDTKANYGYTF,TGTGCCAGCTCACCACAAGACACGAAAGCTAACTATGGCTACACCTTC
-,-,TRBJ2-7,TRBV7-9,CASSPGLTPYEQYF,TGTGCCAGCAGCCCAGGGCTTACTCCCTACGAGCAGTACTTC
TRBD1,-,TRBJ1-3,TRBV15,CATSRVTGTGNTIYF,TGTGCCACCAGCAGAGTGACAGGGACTGGAAACACCATATATTTT
-,-,TRBJ1-4,TRBV5-1,CASSLAGATNEKLFF,TGCGCCAGCAGCTTGGCCGGTGCAACTAATGAAAAACTGTTTTTT
-,few,TRBJ1-4,TRBV30,CASRDNRRGTNEKLFF,TGTGCCTCAAGGGACAATAGAAGAGGAACTAATGAAAAACTGTTTTTT
-,-,TRBJ1-4,TRBV9,CASSSIGDEKLFF,TGTGCCAGCAGCTCTATTGGGGATGAAAAACTGTTTTTT
-,few,TRBJ1-1,TRBV19,CASSSATGFSEAFF,TGTGCCAGTAGTTCCGCTACAGGGTTCTCGGAAGCTTTCTTT
-,-,TRBJ1-2,TRBV6-5,CASSPTYGYTF,TGTGCCAGCAGTCCGACCTATGGCTACACCTTC
-,-,TRBJ2-3,TRBV7-2,CASSLVARLLTDTQYF,TGTGCCAGCAGCTTAGTTGCGCGGTTACTCACAGATACGCAGTATTTT
-,-,TRBJ1-1,TRBV9,CASSVVEYRNTEAFF,TGTGCCAGCAGCGTAGTAGAGTACAGAAACACTGAAGCTTTCTTT
-,-,TRBJ1-5,TRBV11-3,CASSPGQNQPQHF,TGTGCCAGCAGCCCTGGACAGAATCAGCCCCAGCATTTT
-,once,TRBJ1-1,TRBV5-5,CASTAAVNTEAFF,TGTGCCAGCACCGCAGCGGTGAACACTGAAGCTTTCTTT